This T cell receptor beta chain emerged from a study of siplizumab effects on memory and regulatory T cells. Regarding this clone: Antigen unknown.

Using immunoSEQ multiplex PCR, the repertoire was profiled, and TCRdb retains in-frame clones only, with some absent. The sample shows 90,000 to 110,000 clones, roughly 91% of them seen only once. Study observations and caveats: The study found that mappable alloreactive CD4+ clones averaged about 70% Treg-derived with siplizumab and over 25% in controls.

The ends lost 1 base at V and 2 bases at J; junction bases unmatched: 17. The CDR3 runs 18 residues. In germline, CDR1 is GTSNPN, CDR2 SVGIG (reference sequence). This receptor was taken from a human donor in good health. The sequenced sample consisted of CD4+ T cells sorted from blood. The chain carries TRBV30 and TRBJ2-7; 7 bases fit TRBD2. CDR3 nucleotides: TGTGCCTGGAGTGCACCTCGGTGGGGAGCGGGGCTACCCTACGAGCAGTACTTC. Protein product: CAWSAPRWGAGLPYEQYF. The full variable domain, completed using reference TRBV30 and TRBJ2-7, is SQTIHQWPATLVQPVGSPLSLECTVEGTSNPNLYWYRQAAGRGLQLLFYSVGIGQISSEVPQNLSASRPQDRQFILSSKKLLLSDSGFYLCAWSAPRWGAGLPYEQYFGPGTRLTVT.